The 17 T cell receptor beta chains listed next were all sequenced from one sample in a study of T cell repertoires in cytomegalovirus infection. Their target antigens are unknown. From the reads, TCRdb called clonotypes with MiXCR, one entry per CDR3 protein. The repertoire holds some 940,000 distinct CDR3 sequences, with about 33% as singletons. The starting material was cultured CD8+ T cells from PBMCs, obtained from culture after CMV antigen stimulation. The receptors were gathered from a human donor in good health (CMV status not recorded). Some clones in this sample may be carry-over from other donors' samples.

The V gene is TRBV6-1, the J gene TRBJ2-2; D not certain. V dropped 2 bases and J dropped 3 bases, with 10 bases sitting between them. CDR1 is MNHNS, CDR2 SASEGT, per germline. CDR3 length equals 15 residues. The CDR3, as DNA: TGTGCCAGCAGTGAAAGGAATACTTACACCGGGGAGCTGTTTTTT. Amino acid sequence: CASSERNTYTGELFF.

The CDR3 bases are TGTGCCAGCAGCTCGACCGGGACAGTCTCCTACGAGCAGTACTTC. Translation gives CASSSTGTVSYEQYF. This chain uses TRBV7-9 with TRBJ2-7; TRBD1 matches at 7 bases. With 4 bases clipped from V and 0 bases from J, the junction kept 6 bases outside the gene matches. This CDR3 has 15 amino acids. Germline values: CDR1 SEHNR, CDR2 FQNEAQ (reference sequence).

Only a few counts were recorded for this clonotype. This sequence joins TRBV6-1 and TRBJ1-4; TRBD1 agrees at 8 bases. Germline V lookup: CDR1 MNHNS, CDR2 SASEGT. V shed 8 bases, J shed 3 bases, and the junction held 5 bases outside the gene matches. This CDR3 spans 14 amino acids. The CDR3 DNA follows: TGTGCCAGCCACCAGGGGGCAGCTAATGAAAAACTGTTTTTT. Translating it yields CASHQGAANEKLFF.

The CDR3 DNA follows: TGTGCCACCAGTGATGGACTGAACACTGAAGCTTTCTTT. Protein sequence: CATSDGLNTEAFF. The chain couples TRBV24-1 to TRBJ1-1; no reliable D call. V gave up 3 bases and J gave up 0 bases, with 4 bases separating them. This CDR3 has 13 amino acids. CDR1 and CDR2 (germline): KGHDR, SFDVKD.

This clonotype has just a few counts. This sequence joins TRBV2 and TRBJ2-3; the D gene could be TRBD1 or TRBD2 (6 bases each). Trimming took off 3 bases at V and 0 bases at J, with 16 bases between the two ends. Per germline, CDR1 SNHLY and CDR2 FYNNEI. This CDR3 contains 17 residues. CDR3 protein: CASSDTSGADSTDTQYF. In DNA, the CDR3 is TGTGCCAGCAGTGATACGTCGGGGGCTGATAGCACAGATACGCAGTATTTT.

The chain couples TRBV18 to TRBJ2-7; TRBD1 might be the D (5 bases). The germline V gene has CDR1 KGHSH and CDR2 LQKENI. This CDR3 region has 15 residues. Trimming left V 0 bases short and J 1 base short, with 10 bases between. CDR3 in amino acids: CASSPPGAASYEQYV. DNA for the CDR3: TGTGCCAGCTCACCACCAGGGGCGGCGTCCTACGAGCAGTACGTC.

This clonotype came up a few times. The chain employs TRBV7-6 and TRBJ1-1; the D is unclear. The germline CDR1 and CDR2 sequences are SGHVS and FNYEAQ. The CDR3 covers 15 residues. Trimming shortened V by 1 base and J by 6 bases, and 15 bases separated the two germline ends. CDR3 sequence: CASSLGPQASSEAFF. CDR3 DNA: TGTGCCAGCAGCTTAGGCCCCCAGGCGTCCTCTGAAGCTTTCTTT.

Concerning this clonotype: One end of the junction does not line up with germline, which may come from a read error. The chain uses TRBV11-2 and TRBJ2-1, with 11 bases matching TRBD2. The V gene's germline CDR1 is SGHAT and CDR2 FQNNGV. CDR3 length: 15 residues. CDR3 loop: CASSRTSGSYNELFF. CDR3 bases: TGTGCCAGCAGTCGGACTAGCGGGTCCTACAATGAGCTGTTCTTC.

This rearrangement joins TRBV12-3 or TRBV12-4 to TRBJ1-3; D is uncertain. This CDR3 has 16 amino acids. V lost 5 bases and J 0 bases, leaving 14 bases between the germline ends. In DNA, the CDR3 is TGTGCCAGCAGTCCTGGCGGTCTTCGCTCTGGAAACACCATATATTTT. Its translation is CASSPGGLRSGNTIYF.

V gene TRBV19 combines with J gene TRBJ2-5; 7 nucleotides line up with TRBD1. The CDR3 consists of 14 residues. Germline V gene data show CDR1 as LNHDA and CDR2 as SQIVND (reference sequence). The V segment lost 5 bases and the J segment 3 bases; nucleotides outside the gene matches: 6. DNA of the CDR3: TGTGCCAGTAGTGTCGACAGGGCCGAAGAGACCCAGTACTTC. Translated, it gives CASSVDRAEETQYF.

This clonotype was observed a few times. The chain is built from TRBV18 and TRBJ2-2, with 8 bases aligning to TRBD1. This CDR3 has 14 amino acids. V was pared by 3 bases and J by 6 bases, with 3 bases of the junction left unmatched. CDR1 KGHSH and CDR2 LQKENI come from the germline V gene. The DNA for the CDR3 is TGTGCCAGCTCACCCCCAGGGGGCTCCGGGGAGCTGTTTTTT. This encodes CASSPPGGSGELFF.

The rearrangement uses TRBV29-1 and TRBJ2-1, with 8 bases fitting TRBD1. CDR3 length equals 13 residues. Germline V lookup: CDR1 SQVTM, CDR2 ANQGSEA. The V and J ends lost 3 bases and 6 bases, in that order; junction bases with no gene match: 4. The CDR3 spells CSVERDRPNEQFF. In nucleotides, the CDR3 is TGCAGCGTTGAGCGGGACAGGCCCAATGAGCAGTTCTTC.

This clonotype has a handful of counts. J is TRBJ2-1 and V is TRBV19; tentative D call: TRBD1 (5 bases). The CDR3 extends over 14 amino acids. V was pared by 1 base and J by 3 bases, with 7 bases between. The germline V gene encodes CDR1 LNHDA and CDR2 SQIVND (reference sequence). The CDR3 DNA reads as TGTGCCAGTAGTATAGGGGGCTACTACAATGAGCAGTTCTTC. Translation gives CASSIGGYYNEQFF.

The rearrangement links TRBV6-1 to TRBJ2-7; unclear D gene. Trimming shortened V by 7 bases and J by 4 bases, and 14 bases separated the two germline ends. The CDR3 runs to 13 residues. The V gene's germline CDR1 is MNHNS and CDR2 SASEGT. CDR3 loop: CASNSRGDYEQYV. The CDR3 nucleotides read TGTGCCAGCAACTCCCGTGGAGATTACGAGCAGTACGTC.

In this sample, this clonotype turned up many times. The CDR3 coding sequence is TGTGCCAGCAGCCCGGTTCAGGGAAGTACCCCGAGGTCGGACAAAAACATTCAGTACTTC. The encoded protein is CASSPVQGSTPRSDKNIQYF. The chain links TRBV7-9 to TRBJ2-4; D is possibly TRBD1 (5 bases). Germline lookup yields CDR1 SEHNR and CDR2 FQNEAQ (reference sequence). The CDR3 has 20 amino acids. V was trimmed by 5 bases and J by 3 bases, leaving 29 bases between them. Filled out from reference TRBV7-9 and TRBJ2-4, the complete variable domain reads DTGVSQNPRHKITKRGQNVTFRCDPISEHNRLYWYRQTLGQGPEFLTYFQNEAQLEKSRLLSDRFSAERPKGSFSTLEIQRTEQGDSAMYLCASSPVQGSTPRSDKNIQYFGAGTRLSVL.

This clonotype was seen ten or more times. The chain uses TRBV7-6 and TRBJ2-3; 8 positions match TRBD1. Germline CDR1 and CDR2: SGHVS and FNYEAQ. This CDR3 spans 16 amino acids. With V trimmed by 2 bases and J by 5 bases, 9 bases remained unmatched. The CDR3 region is CASSLYPSDRGDTQYF. Here the CDR3 DNA reads TGTGCCAGCAGCTTATACCCTTCCGACAGGGGAGATACGCAGTATTTT.

The chain carries TRBV6-2 or TRBV6-3 and TRBJ2-1; D not certain. CDR1 is MNHEY, CDR2 SVGEGT, per germline. Trimming pared 10 bases from V and 0 bases from J, leaving 10 bases between. CDR3 length equals 13 residues. CDR3 nucleotide sequence: TGTGCCACCGGCCCCCTCTCCTACAATGAGCAGTTCTTC. Amino acid sequence: CATGPLSYNEQFF.